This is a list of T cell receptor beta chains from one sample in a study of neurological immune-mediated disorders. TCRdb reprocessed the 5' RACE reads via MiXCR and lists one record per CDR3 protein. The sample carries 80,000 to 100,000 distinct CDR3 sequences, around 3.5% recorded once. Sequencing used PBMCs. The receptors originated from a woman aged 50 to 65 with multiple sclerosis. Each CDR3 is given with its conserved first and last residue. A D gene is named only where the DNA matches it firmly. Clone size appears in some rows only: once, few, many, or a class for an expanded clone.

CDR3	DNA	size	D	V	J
CASSVGDSTDTQYF	TGTGCCAGCAGCGTAGGGGACAGCACAGATACGCAGTATTTT	many	-	TRBV9	TRBJ2-3
CASSIQGGELFF	TGTGCCAGCAGCATCCAGGGGGGGGAGCTGTTTTTT	many	-	TRBV7-2	TRBJ2-2
CASSQDGGGADTQYF	TGCGCCAGCAGCCAAGATGGCGGGGGCGCAGATACGCAGTATTTT	many	-	TRBV4-3	TRBJ2-3
CASSLFGHQETQYF	TGTGCCAGCAGCTTATTCGGCCACCAAGAGACCCAGTACTTC	many	-	TRBV7-2	TRBJ2-5
CASRVSVLQETQYF	TGTGCCAGCAGAGTTAGTGTATTACAAGAGACCCAGTACTTC	many	-	TRBV6-5	TRBJ2-5
CASSGGQSFLWRGNTIYF	TGTGCCAGCAGCGGGGGACAGAGTTTTTTGTGGAGGGGAAACACCATATATTTT	many	TRBD1	TRBV9	TRBJ1-3
CASSLSPPNEQFF	TGTGCCAGCAGCTTATCCCCCCCCAATGAGCAGTTCTTC	many	-	TRBV11-3	TRBJ2-1
CSARGTVNTEAFF	TGCAGTGCCAGAGGGACAGTGAACACTGAAGCTTTCTTT	many	TRBD1	TRBV20-1	TRBJ1-1
CASREGVAEAFF	TGTGCCAGCCGAGAGGGGGTCGCTGAAGCTTTCTTT	many	-	TRBV7-9	TRBJ1-1
CASKGKVLNYGYTF	TGTGCCAGCAAGGGCAAGGTGTTGAACTATGGCTACACCTTC	many	-	TRBV6-1	TRBJ1-2
CSPAPIGQWPTQYF	TGCAGTCCGGCCCCCATAGGACAGTGGCCGACCCAGTACTTC	many	-	TRBV20-1	TRBJ2-5
CASSGNIQTGNTIYF	TGTGCCAGCAGTGGAAACATACAAACTGGAAACACCATATATTTT	many	-	TRBV27	TRBJ1-3
CSARATGQGWAEAFF	TGCAGTGCTAGGGCTACGGGACAGGGCTGGGCTGAAGCTTTCTTT	many	TRBD1	TRBV20-1	TRBJ1-1
CASSRPQGYEQFF	TGTGCCAGCAGCCGACCACAGGGTTACGAGCAGTTCTTC	many	-	TRBV7-9	TRBJ2-1
CASRRGQANNEQFF	TGTGCCAGCAGACGAGGACAGGCAAACAATGAGCAGTTCTTC	many	TRBD1	TRBV12-3/TRBV12-4	TRBJ2-1
CASSLGTGSPNTEAFF	TGTGCCAGCAGCTTAGGGACCGGCAGCCCGAACACTGAAGCTTTCTTT	many	-	TRBV11-1	TRBJ1-1
CSATIDNEQFF	TGCAGTGCCACAATTGACAATGAGCAGTTCTTC	many	-	TRBV20-1	TRBJ2-1
CASSLRGHDYGQTF	TGTGCCAGCAGTTTGAGAGGACATGACTATGGCCAAACCTTC	-	-	TRBV12-3/TRBV12-4	TRBJ1-2
CASKTFGVFDSPLHF	TGTGCCAGCAAGACGTTTGGGGTGTTCGATTCACCCCTCCACTTT	many	-	TRBV12-3/TRBV12-4	TRBJ1-6
CASSFWDQGRKNIQYF	TGTGCCAGCAGTTTCTGGGACCAGGGAAGGAAAAACATTCAGTACTTC	many	-	TRBV6-5	TRBJ2-4
CASSQETGGKSYEQYF	TGCGCCAGCAGCCAAGAAACAGGGGGGAAATCCTACGAGCAGTACTTC	many	TRBD1	TRBV4-1	TRBJ2-7
CASSAGVNREPQHF	TGTGCCAGCAGCGCCGGGGTCAACAGGGAGCCCCAGCATTTT	many	-	TRBV5-6	TRBJ1-5
CSVIFTDTQYF	TGCAGCGTCATCTTCACAGATACGCAGTATTTT	few	-	TRBV29-1	TRBJ2-3
CASSFLLAGGQDF	TGTGCCAGCAGTTTCTTACTAGCGGGGGGGCAAGACTTC	many	TRBD2	TRBV12-3/TRBV12-4	TRBJ2-7
CASRYRLSPFTEAFF	TGTGCCAGCAGATACAGGCTATCCCCGTTTACTGAAGCTTTCTTT	many	-	TRBV12-3/TRBV12-4	TRBJ1-1
CASMARGNEQFF	TGTGCCAGCATGGCAAGGGGGAATGAGCAGTTCTTC	few	-	TRBV12-3/TRBV12-4	TRBJ2-1
CSAKTSSGGPDTQYF	TGCAGTGCTAAAACCTCTAGCGGGGGCCCAGATACGCAGTATTTT	many	TRBD2	TRBV20-1	TRBJ2-3
CASSDAGGRSGELFF	TGCGCCAGCAGCGACGCGGGGGGACGGTCCGGGGAGCTGTTTTTT	many	TRBD2	TRBV5-1	TRBJ2-2
CSAKDRNSYEQYF	TGCAGTGCCAAGGACAGGAACTCCTACGAGCAGTACTTC	many	TRBD1	TRBV20-1	TRBJ2-7
CSARGRDRVYEQYF	TGCAGTGCTAGGGGCCGGGACAGGGTTTACGAGCAGTACTTC	many	TRBD1	TRBV20-1	TRBJ2-7
CASSYHRGGDTQYF	TGTGCCAGCAGCTATCACCGGGGGGGAGATACGCAGTATTTT	many	TRBD2	TRBV12-3/TRBV12-4	TRBJ2-3
CASSLKRWEASIGGYTF	TGTGCCAGCAGTTTGAAGCGGTGGGAGGCGTCGATTGGTGGCTACACCTTC	many	-	TRBV12-3/TRBV12-4	TRBJ1-2
CSAKGQGWTDTQYF	TGCAGTGCTAAAGGACAGGGGTGGACAGATACGCAGTATTTT	many	TRBD1	TRBV20-1	TRBJ2-3
CATSNGPAPQHF	TGTGCCACCAGCAATGGACCTGCACCCCAGCATTTT	many	-	TRBV24-1	TRBJ1-5
CASSLGTGNTEAFF	TGCGCCAGCAGCTTGGGGACCGGGAACACTGAAGCTTTCTTT	many	-	TRBV7-9	TRBJ1-1
CASSDGTGPTDTQYF	TGTGCCAGCAGTGACGGGACAGGCCCCACAGATACGCAGTATTTT	many	TRBD1	TRBV6-4	TRBJ2-3
CASSPGTANYGYTF	TGTGCCAGCAGCCCGGGGACAGCTAACTATGGCTACACCTTC	many	TRBD1	TRBV11-1	TRBJ1-2
CASSLDGDTEAFF	TGCGCCAGCAGCTTGGATGGGGACACTGAAGCTTTCTTT	many	-	TRBV5-1	TRBJ1-1
CASSLGTGIDTGELFF	TGCGCCAGCAGCTTGGGAACAGGGATCGACACCGGGGAGCTGTTTTTT	many	-	TRBV5-1	TRBJ2-2
CASSLGANSGNTIYF	TGTGCCAGCAGTTTGGGGGCAAACTCTGGAAACACCATATATTTT	many	-	TRBV12-3/TRBV12-4	TRBJ1-3
CASSLDRGREQFF	TGTGCCAGCAGCTTAGACAGGGGCCGTGAGCAGTTCTTC	many	-	TRBV11-3	TRBJ2-1
CASRGNRAAGELFF	TGTGCCAGCAGGGGGAACAGGGCAGCCGGGGAGCTGTTTTTT	many	-	TRBV6-5	TRBJ2-2
CASSQDVAGSPSGELFF	TGCGCCAGCAGCCAAGATGTAGCGGGGTCACCCTCCGGGGAGCTGTTTTTT	many	TRBD2	TRBV4-3	TRBJ2-2
CASSFAGGRKEETQYF	TGCGCCAGCAGCTTCGCCGGCGGGAGGAAGGAGGAGACCCAGTACTTC	many	TRBD2	TRBV5-1	TRBJ2-5